Shown below are 15 T cell receptor beta chains from a single sample sequenced in a study of blood T cell repertoires in COVID-19. TCRdb's table, derived via immunoSEQ multiplex PCR, lists solely in-frame clones and lacks some. This sample has more than 400,000 clones; roughly 88% occur once, and the top ten carry around 0.6%. The sample taken for sequencing was PBMCs or T cells enriched from blood (not recorded which). Receptors originate from a man younger than 35 who had recovered from COVID-19.

This chain connects TRBV7-9 to TRBJ1-6, with 8 bases matching TRBD1. Germline V gene lookup returns CDR1 SEHNR and CDR2 FQNEAQ (reference sequence). This CDR3 is built from 15 residues. Losses at the gene ends were 8 bases for V and 4 bases for J; bases not matched to a gene: 7. The CDR3 loop reads CASARNRGYNSPLHF. DNA of the CDR3: TGTGCCAGCGCAAGAAACAGGGGGTATAATTCACCCCTCCACTTT.

This chain links TRBV5-1 with TRBJ2-7, with D perhaps TRBD1 (5 bases). The CDR3 is made up of 15 amino acids. Germline values: CDR1 SGHRS, CDR2 YFSETQ. Trimming cost V 3 bases and J 5 bases, with 18 bases left between them. The CDR3 loop reads CASSSQGLGPDEQYF. The CDR3 DNA reads TGCGCCAGCAGCTCCCAAGGGCTGGGGCCAGACGAGCAGTACTTC.

The CDR3 is CASSKPALGAEAFF. In nucleotides, the CDR3 is TGCGCCAGCAGCAAGCCGGCCCTGGGCGCTGAAGCTTTCTTT. The chain links TRBV5-1 to TRBJ1-1; D remains unclear. Germline CDR1 SGHRS, CDR2 YFSETQ. CDR3 size: 14 residues. V lost 4 bases, J lost 6 bases, and 16 bases lay in between.

J is TRBJ2-1 and V is TRBV4-1, with 8 bases identical to TRBD2. This CDR3 has 16 amino acids. Germline CDR1 and CDR2: MGHRA and YSYEKL. The trim removed 4 bases at V and 4 bases at J, leaving 9 bases unmatched. Here the CDR3 DNA reads TGCGCCAGCAGCCCCGGATTGTTAGCGGGGTACAATGAGCAGTTCTTC. It yields the protein CASSPGLLAGYNEQFF.

The chain employs TRBV3-1 (or the pseudogene TRBV3-2) and TRBJ2-7; the match to TRBD2 covers 15 bases. The CDR3 spans 15 residues. The V gene end was trimmed by 5 bases and the J gene end by 10 bases; junction bases not matched to a gene: 9. Per germline, CDR1 LGHDT and CDR2 YNNKEL (reference sequence). The CDR3 sequence: CASSKTGTSGRHQYF. CDR3 sequence (DNA): TGTGCCAGCAGCAAGACCGGGACTAGCGGGAGGCACCAGTACTTC.

The gene calls are TRBV29-1 and TRBJ2-1; D is perhaps TRBD1 (5 bases). V lost 7 bases and J 4 bases, leaving 8 bases between the germline ends. This CDR3 is 11 amino acids long. Germline lookup yields CDR1 SQVTM and CDR2 ANQGSEA. CDR3 DNA: TGCAGCGGGACATTTTACAATGAGCAGTTCTTC. This gives the protein CSGTFYNEQFF.

This chain joins TRBV19 and TRBJ1-3, with 7 positions matching TRBD1. V shed 6 bases and J 4 bases; nucleotides not matched to a gene: 9. The CDR3 covers 15 residues. Germline-derived CDR1 and CDR2 are LNHDA and SQIVND (reference sequence). The CDR3 nucleotides read TGTGCCAGTAGGCGAGACAGGGTGGACGGAAACACCATATATTTT. The encoded protein is CASRRDRVDGNTIYF.

The chain employs TRBV2 and TRBJ1-5; D may be TRBD1 (6 bases). The length of the CDR3 is 13 residues. Germline CDR1 and CDR2: SNHLY and FYNNEI. V was clipped by 4 bases and J by 7 bases, with 11 bases between them. The CDR3: CASSGGGDQPQHF. The DNA of the CDR3 is TGTGCCAGCAGTGGGGGGGGCGACCAGCCCCAGCATTTT.

The genes are TRBV6-5 and TRBJ1-1; maybe TRBD1 (6 bases). V lost 6 bases to trimming and J lost 2 bases, with 10 bases between them. The CDR3 loop spans 13 amino acids. Germline CDR1 and CDR2: MNHEY and SVGAGI. The DNA of the CDR3 is TGTGCCAGCAGGAGGACAGCCAACACTGAAGCTTTCTTT. Amino acid sequence: CASRRTANTEAFF.

In nucleotides, the CDR3 is TGTGCCAGCAGGCCAGGGGGTCTGGCCCTGGATAATTCACCCCTCCACTTT. The encoded protein is CASRPGGLALDNSPLHF. V gene TRBV9 combines with J gene TRBJ1-6, with 7 positions matching TRBD1. This CDR3 has 17 amino acids. Per germline, CDR1 SGDLS and CDR2 YYNGEE. After removal of 5 bases from V and 5 bases from J, the junction contained 13 bases not matched to a gene.

CDR3 protein: CATSPRGPGYEQYF. CDR3 nucleotides: TGTGCCACCAGCCCGCGGGGGCCGGGCTACGAGCAGTACTTC. V and J are TRBV15 and TRBJ2-7; a possible D gene is TRBD2 (7 bases). The germline gives CDR1 LNHNV, CDR2 YYDKDF (reference sequence). V shed 5 bases and J shed 3 bases, with 14 bases lying between them. The CDR3 totals 14 residues.

This rearrangement joins TRBV14 to TRBJ1-1; 8 nucleotides agree with TRBD1. The CDR3 spans 17 residues. Germline CDR1 SGHDN, CDR2 FVKESK. The junction had 9 bases not matched to a gene; V was cut back by 0 bases and J by 3 bases. The CDR3 DNA is TGTGCCAGCAGCCAAGATTTGGACAGGGAAGTAGACACTGAAGCTTTCTTT. Translated, it gives CASSQDLDREVDTEAFF.

This clone was detected only once. The rearrangement links TRBV2 to TRBJ2-7; 9 bases match TRBD2. The trim removed 0 bases at V and 4 bases at J, leaving 4 bases unmatched. Germline loops: CDR1 SNHLY, CDR2 FYNNEI. The CDR3 consists of 15 residues. CDR3 residues: CASSEASGSVYEQYF. CDR3 nucleotide sequence: TGTGCCAGCAGTGAAGCTAGCGGGAGTGTTTACGAGCAGTACTTC. Full variable domain (remainder filled in from reference TRBV2 and TRBJ2-7): EPEVTQTPSHQVTQMGQEVILRCVPISNHLYFYWYRQILGQKVEFLVSFYNNEISEKSEIFDDQFSVERPDGSNFTLKIRSTKLEDSAMYFCASSEASGSVYEQYFGPGTRLTVT.

The J gene is TRBJ2-6, the V gene TRBV18; possible D gene TRBD2, 6 bases. The V and J ends lost 3 bases and 4 bases respectively, with 13 bases between them. The CDR3 has 16 amino acids. The germline CDR1 and CDR2 sequences are KGHSH and LQKENI. The CDR3 reads CASSPRGWEGANVLTF. Written as DNA, the CDR3 is TGTGCCAGCTCACCGCGGGGTTGGGAAGGGGCCAACGTCCTGACTTTC.

The J gene is TRBJ1-5, the V gene TRBV6-2 or TRBV6-3; D remains unclear. V was shortened by 6 bases and J by 1 base, with 13 bases between the two germline ends. This CDR3 has 15 residues. Germline V gene sequence: CDR1 MNHEY, CDR2 SVGEGT. CDR3 sequence reads: CASSRASYSNQPQHF. The CDR3 DNA follows: TGTGCCAGCAGCAGAGCCTCGTACAGCAATCAGCCCCAGCATTTT.